This T cell receptor (beta chain) was identified during a study of CD8 T cells in Susac syndrome. Study-wide points: The study conceded that relatively few individuals underwent its TCR sequencing and HLA analysis.

The CDR3 has 15 residues. Germline V gives CDR1 GTSNPN, CDR2 SVGIG (reference sequence). V gave up 0 bases and J gave up 1 base, with 12 bases separating them. To note about this clonotype: Its antigen is still unknown.

Sequencing of TCR beta drew on CD8+ and CD4+ T cells from blood. It was negative isolation that provided the CD8+ and CD4+ T cells, whereas TEMRA cells were enriched by FACS. RNA was extracted with the RNeasy kit, and a quantity of roughly 0.5 to 1 ug was reverse transcribed using random hexamers. An immunoSEQ multiplex PCR amplified TCR beta CDR3 over 54 Vbeta and 13 Jbeta. MiXCR was run by TCRdb on the immunoSEQ multiplex PCR reads, yielding one entry per CDR3 protein. The data show 150,000 or so distinct CDR3 sequences, roughly 94% seen once. Sequencing input: CD8+ T cells from PBMCs. The genes are TRBV30 and TRBJ2-5; possible D gene TRBD1, 6 bases. The receptor was isolated from a human donor with multiple sclerosis. The CDR3: CAWSVGGVGQETQYF. The CDR3 coding sequence is TGTGCCTGGAGTGTAGGGGGAGTAGGCCAAGAGACCCAGTACTTC.